This is a list of T cell receptor beta chains from one sample in a study of blood T cell repertoires in COVID-19. Sequenced by immunoSEQ multiplex PCR; TCRdb stores in-frame clones only, minus some. The sample yields 150,000 to 200,000 clones, roughly 70% seen once. Sequencing was performed on peripheral blood. The origin of the receptors is a woman aged 80 or over with acute or convalescent COVID-19. Both conserved end residues are part of each CDR3. The order of the fields is J gene, clone size, D gene, CDR3 length, V gene, CDR3 DNA, CDR3 protein. D genes are given only for firm matches. Clone size is shown for a subset of rows, as once, few, many or a class of expanded clone.

J gene: TRBJ2-3
clone size: .
D gene: .
CDR3 length: 14
V gene: TRBV28
CDR3 DNA: TGTGCCAGCAGTTTGGGGCTCACCACAGATACGCAGTATTTT
CDR3 protein: CASSLGLTTDTQYF

J gene: TRBJ2-7
clone size: .
D gene: .
CDR3 length: 14
V gene: TRBV15
CDR3 DNA: TGTGCCACCAGCAGAGCGCGGGACGTCCACGAGCAGTACTTC
CDR3 protein: CATSRARDVHEQYF

J gene: TRBJ2-7
clone size: once
D gene: TRBD2
CDR3 length: 14
V gene: TRBV30
CDR3 DNA: TGTGCCTGGAGACTAGCGGGTGGACCCTACGAGCAGTACTTC
CDR3 protein: CAWRLAGGPYEQYF

J gene: TRBJ1-5
clone size: few
D gene: TRBD1
CDR3 length: 14
V gene: TRBV25-1
CDR3 DNA: TGTGCCAGCAGTGATTGGCAGGGGGCTCAGCCCCAGCATTTT
CDR3 protein: CASSDWQGAQPQHF

J gene: TRBJ2-2
clone size: few
D gene: TRBD2
CDR3 length: 18
V gene: TRBV11-3
CDR3 DNA: TGTGCCAGCAGCCCTCGGGCGGGGGACTTAGGAGGAACCGGGGAGCTGTTTTTT
CDR3 protein: CASSPRAGDLGGTGELFF

J gene: TRBJ2-7
clone size: .
D gene: TRBD1
CDR3 length: 13
V gene: TRBV29-1
CDR3 DNA: TGCAGCGTGGGACAGGGGGCGCTGAACGAGCAGTACTTC
CDR3 protein: CSVGQGALNEQYF

J gene: TRBJ2-7
clone size: .
D gene: .
CDR3 length: 14
V gene: TRBV5-1
CDR3 DNA: TGCGCCAGCAGCTTGGGGACAGATTCCTACGAGCAGTACTTC
CDR3 protein: CASSLGTDSYEQYF

J gene: TRBJ2-3
clone size: once
D gene: .
CDR3 length: 16
V gene: TRBV11-2
CDR3 DNA: TGTGCCAGCAGCCAGCCAAGCGTAGGCCGAGGAGATACGCAGTATTTT
CDR3 protein: CASSQPSVGRGDTQYF

J gene: TRBJ2-5
clone size: .
D gene: TRBD1
CDR3 length: 13
V gene: TRBV28
CDR3 DNA: TGTGCCAGCAGGACAGGGAGTCAAGAGACCCAGTACTTC
CDR3 protein: CASRTGSQETQYF

J gene: TRBJ2-1
clone size: few
D gene: TRBD2
CDR3 length: 18
V gene: TRBV19
CDR3 DNA: TGTGCCAGTACCCGGACTAGCGGGAGGCGTAGCTCCTACAATGAGCAGTTCTTC
CDR3 protein: CASTRTSGRRSSYNEQFF

J gene: TRBJ1-2
clone size: once
D gene: .
CDR3 length: 14
V gene: TRBV7-9
CDR3 DNA: TGTGCCAGCAGCCCGGGGGGCCTACCTTGGGGCTACACCTTC
CDR3 protein: CASSPGGLPWGYTF

J gene: TRBJ2-1
clone size: .
D gene: TRBD1
CDR3 length: 13
V gene: TRBV29-1
CDR3 DNA: TGCAGCGCTGGACAGGGGGCAAGGAATGAGCAGTTCTTC
CDR3 protein: CSAGQGARNEQFF

J gene: TRBJ1-6
clone size: .
D gene: TRBD1
CDR3 length: 14
V gene: TRBV27
CDR3 DNA: TGTGCCAGCAGCCGGGACAGGGGAGGATCACCCCTCCACTTT
CDR3 protein: CASSRDRGGSPLHF

J gene: TRBJ1-4
clone size: .
D gene: .
CDR3 length: 15
V gene: TRBV30
CDR3 DNA: TGTGCCTGGAGTATAACAGGGTTTATGGGTGAAAAACTGTTTTTT
CDR3 protein: CAWSITGFMGEKLFF

J gene: TRBJ2-7
clone size: once
D gene: .
CDR3 length: 15
V gene: TRBV19
CDR3 DNA: TGTGCCACCACAGCTAGGAACGGAGGTCCGCACGAGCAGTACTTC
CDR3 protein: CATTARNGGPHEQYF

J gene: TRBJ1-6
clone size: .
D gene: .
CDR3 length: 18
V gene: TRBV4-3
CDR3 DNA: TGCGCCAGCAGCCAAGACCTCGGTGGCAACAGTTATAATTCACCCCTCCACTTT
CDR3 protein: CASSQDLGGNSYNSPLHF

J gene: TRBJ2-2
clone size: .
D gene: TRBD2
CDR3 length: 19
V gene: TRBV3-1/TRBV3-2
CDR3 DNA: TGTGCCAGCAGCCAAGGACTAGCGGGACCTACGACGGGCACCGGGGAGCTGTTTTTT
CDR3 protein: CASSQGLAGPTTGTGELFF